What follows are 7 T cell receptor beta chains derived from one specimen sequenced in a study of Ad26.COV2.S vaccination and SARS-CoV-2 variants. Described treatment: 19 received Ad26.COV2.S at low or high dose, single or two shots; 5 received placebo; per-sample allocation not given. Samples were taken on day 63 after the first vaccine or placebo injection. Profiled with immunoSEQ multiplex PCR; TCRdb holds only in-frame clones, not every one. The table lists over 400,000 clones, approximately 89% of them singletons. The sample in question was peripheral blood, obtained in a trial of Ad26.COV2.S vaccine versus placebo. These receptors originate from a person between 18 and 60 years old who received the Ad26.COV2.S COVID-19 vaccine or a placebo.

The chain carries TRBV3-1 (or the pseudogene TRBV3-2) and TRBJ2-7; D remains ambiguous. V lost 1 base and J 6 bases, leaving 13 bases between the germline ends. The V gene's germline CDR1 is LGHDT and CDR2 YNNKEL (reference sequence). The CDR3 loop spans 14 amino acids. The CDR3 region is CASSQAGIIGEQYV. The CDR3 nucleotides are TGTGCCAGCAGCCAAGCTGGGATCATCGGCGAGCAGTACGTC.

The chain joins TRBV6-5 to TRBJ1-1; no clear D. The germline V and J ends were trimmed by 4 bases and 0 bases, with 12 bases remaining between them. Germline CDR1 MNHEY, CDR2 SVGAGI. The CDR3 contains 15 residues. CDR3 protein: CASSSTWDLNTEAFF. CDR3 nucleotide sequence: TGTGCCAGCAGTTCCACCTGGGATTTGAACACTGAAGCTTTCTTT.

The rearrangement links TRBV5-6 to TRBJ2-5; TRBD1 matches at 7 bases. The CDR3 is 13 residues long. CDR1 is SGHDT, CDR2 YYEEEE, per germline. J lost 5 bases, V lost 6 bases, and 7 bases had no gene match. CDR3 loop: CASNNRGVETQYF. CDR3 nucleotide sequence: TGTGCCAGCAACAACAGGGGAGTGGAGACCCAGTACTTC.

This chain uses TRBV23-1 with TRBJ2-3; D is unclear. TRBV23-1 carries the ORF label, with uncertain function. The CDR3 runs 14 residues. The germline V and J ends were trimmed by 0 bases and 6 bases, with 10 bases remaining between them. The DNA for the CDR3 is TGCGCCAGCAGTCAATCGGGTTGTGGCGATACGCAGTATTTT. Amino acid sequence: CASSQSGCGDTQYF.

CDR3 nucleotides: TGCGCCAGCAGCTTCGCCGGGAGCCTATACAATGAGCAGTTCTTC. Its protein product is CASSFAGSLYNEQFF. This sequence joins TRBV5-1 and TRBJ2-1; possible D gene TRBD2, 6 bases. V lost 2 bases, J lost 4 bases, and 13 bases lay in between. Germline CDR1 and CDR2: SGHRS and YFSETQ. The CDR3 extends over 15 amino acids.

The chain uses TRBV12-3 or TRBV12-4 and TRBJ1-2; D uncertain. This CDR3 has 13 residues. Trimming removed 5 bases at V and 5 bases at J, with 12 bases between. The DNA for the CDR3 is TGTGCCAGCAGTCCCGACACGACTTATGGCTACACCTTC. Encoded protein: CASSPDTTYGYTF.

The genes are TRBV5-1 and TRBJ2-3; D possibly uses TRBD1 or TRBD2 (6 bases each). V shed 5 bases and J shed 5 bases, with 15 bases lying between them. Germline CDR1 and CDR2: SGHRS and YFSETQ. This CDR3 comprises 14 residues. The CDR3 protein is CASREGGAGDTQYF. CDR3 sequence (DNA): TGCGCCAGCAGGGAGGGGGGAGCCGGAGATACGCAGTATTTT.